The rows below give T cell receptor beta chains drawn from one sample of a study of early T cells in non-severe SARS-CoV-2 infection. A single record per CDR3 protein comes from TCRdb applying MiXCR to the 5' RACE reads. The sample consists of just over 60,000 distinct CDR3 sequences, 7.5% to 10% of them appearing once. What was sequenced was whole blood. The receptors derive from an adult who was a healthcare worker with PCR-confirmed SARS-CoV-2 infection or an uninfected control (not recorded which). Both conserved end residues are part of each CDR3. Each record gives: J gene, V gene, CDR3 length, clone size, D gene, CDR3 protein, CDR3 DNA. The D gene is left open where the match is weak. Size is omitted from some rows. Given values are once, few, many or a class for expanded clones.

TRBJ1-2,TRBV7-2,13,-,-,CASRHTMAYGYTF,TGTGCCAGCAGACATACAATGGCTTATGGCTACACCTTC
TRBJ2-1,TRBV27,15,few,TRBD2,CASTKSGVAYNEQFF,TGTGCCAGCACCAAGAGCGGGGTCGCCTACAATGAGCAGTTCTTC
TRBJ2-5,TRBV5-1,16,-,TRBD2,CASSLASGGAQETQYF,TGCGCCAGCAGCTTGGCTAGCGGGGGTGCACAAGAGACCCAGTACTTC
TRBJ2-5,TRBV7-8,16,few,-,CAGSPGRGTSGETQYF,TGTGCCGGCAGCCCAGGCAGGGGGACTAGTGGCGAGACCCAGTACTTC
TRBJ2-5,TRBV20-1,13,many,-,CSARDHPQKTQYF,TGCAGTGCTAGAGATCATCCACAAAAGACCCAGTACTTC
TRBJ1-5,TRBV27,13,many,-,CASSLLANQPQHF,TGTGCCAGCAGTTTATTGGCAAATCAGCCCCAGCATTTT
TRBJ1-1,TRBV18,13,-,-,CASSQNRGDEAFF,TGTGCCAGCTCACAAAATCGGGGAGATGAAGCTTTCTTT
TRBJ2-3,TRBV3-1,13,many,-,CASSRHGADTQYF,TGTGCCAGCAGCCGTCACGGGGCGGATACGCAGTATTTT
TRBJ1-1,TRBV6-2/TRBV6-3,12,many,-,CASREERTEAFF,TGTGCCAGCAGAGAGGAGAGAACTGAAGCTTTCTTT
TRBJ2-1,TRBV12-3/TRBV12-4,15,-,TRBD1,CASSLSGTGRNEQFF,TGTGCCAGCAGTTTATCCGGGACAGGTAGAAATGAGCAGTTCTTC
TRBJ1-2,TRBV7-9,16,-,-,CASSLGQGTVNYGYTF,TGTGCCAGCAGCTTAGGCCAGGGGACCGTTAACTATGGCTACACCTTC
TRBJ1-1,TRBV6-4,14,-,-,CASSTGSMNTEAFF,TGTGCCAGCAGCACAGGGTCAATGAACACTGAAGCTTTCTTT
TRBJ2-5,TRBV5-1,15,-,TRBD2,CASSRTSGVQETQYF,TGCGCCAGCTCCAGGACTAGCGGGGTGCAAGAGACCCAGTACTTC
TRBJ2-5,TRBV7-3,15,many,TRBD1,CASSPRTGGGETQYF,TGTGCCAGCAGCCCACGGACAGGGGGCGGAGAGACCCAGTACTTC
TRBJ2-5,TRBV19,14,-,-,CASSIYPGAETQYF,TGTGCCAGTAGTATCTACCCGGGCGCTGAGACCCAGTACTTC
TRBJ2-3,TRBV5-4,16,-,TRBD1,CASSLGQGEASDTQYF,TGTGCCAGCAGCTTAGGACAGGGCGAGGCCTCAGATACGCAGTATTTT
TRBJ2-1,TRBV7-2,15,-,TRBD2,CASSYSGGAYNEQFF,TGTGCCAGCAGTTACAGCGGGGGGGCTTACAATGAGCAGTTCTTC
TRBJ1-1,TRBV12-3/TRBV12-4,14,-,-,CASSPRLTGTEAFF,TGTGCCAGCAGCCCGAGATTAACCGGCACTGAAGCTTTCTTT
TRBJ1-2,TRBV5-1,18,-,TRBD1,CASSLEGQGARRAYGYTF,TGCGCCAGCAGCTTGGAGGGACAGGGGGCGCGACGTGCCTATGGCTACACCTTC
TRBJ1-2,TRBV3-1,13,-,-,CASSQGSSYGYTF,TGTGCCAGCAGCCAGGGTTCGTCCTATGGCTACACCTTC
TRBJ1-1,TRBV12-3/TRBV12-4,13,many,-,CASRGVGPWEAFF,TGTGCCAGCAGGGGAGTAGGGCCATGGGAAGCTTTCTTT
TRBJ2-1,TRBV5-6,17,-,-,CASSLDWTANSYNEQFF,TGTGCCAGCAGCTTGGATTGGACAGCCAACTCCTACAATGAGCAGTTCTTC
TRBJ2-1,TRBV29-1,17,many,-,CSVPAANRGRHYNEQFF,TGCAGCGTCCCCGCGGCCAACCGGGGGCGACACTACAATGAGCAGTTCTTC
TRBJ1-2,TRBV12-3/TRBV12-4,13,-,-,CASSLTGNYGYTF,TGTGCCAGCAGTTTAACAGGGAACTATGGCTACACCTTC
TRBJ1-3,TRBV7-9,13,few,-,CASTASSGNTIYF,TGTGCCAGCACCGCCTCCTCTGGAAACACCATATATTTT
TRBJ2-1,TRBV28,18,many,TRBD2,CASSPPKTSESVGNEQFF,TGTGCCAGCAGCCCGCCCAAGACTAGCGAATCTGTTGGCAATGAGCAGTTCTTC
TRBJ1-2,TRBV12-3/TRBV12-4,11,-,-,CASSFNYGYTF,TGTGCCAGCAGTTTTAACTATGGCTACACCTTC